This T cell receptor beta chain was retrieved from a study of blood T cell repertoires in COVID-19. Across the whole study: COVID-19 samples collected from the United States, Italy and Spain covered acute and convalescent phases.

From germline, CDR1 is LGHDT and CDR2 YNNKEL (reference sequence). The CDR3 is 14 residues long. Trimming stripped 4 bases from V and 6 bases from J, with 16 bases between. The assay was immunoSEQ multiplex PCR, and TCRdb's table has in-frame clones only and misses some. Among about 500,000 clones listed, approximately 91% were seen once. This receptor was obtained from a woman in her forties or fifties with COVID-19, enrolled during active disease. J is TRBJ2-7 and V is TRBV3-1 (or the pseudogene TRBV3-2); the D gene is possibly TRBD2 (5 bases). The material sequenced was peripheral blood. Written as DNA, the CDR3 is TGTGCCAGCAGCCGAGGACTGGATCTCGGCGAGCAGTACTTC. This sequence encodes CASSRGLDLGEQYF.